This T cell receptor (beta chain) was identified during a study of shared clonotypes between healthy human individuals. Study as a whole: Sampling drew on donors who were two women and a few men aged 18 to 49.

On sorted subsets, replicate PCRs used about 200 ng DNA, or tens of thousands of T cell genomes. The data were produced by immunoSEQ multiplex PCR, yet TCRdb's version contains in-frame clones alone and is incomplete. The sample lists hundreds of thousands of clones, roughly 97% occurring once. For this clone: Its antigen is not known.

Study results and limitations: Among the subsets, naive ones generally showed larger estimated richness than memory ones. Among non-shared clonotypes, generation probabilities were lower than among those shared by all four donors.

The germline gives CDR1 SGHRS, CDR2 YFSETQ. V was pared by 4 bases and J by 0 bases, with 18 bases between. The CDR3 extends over 17 amino acids. This TCR was sampled from a woman younger than 45 in good health. Sequencing was done on a sample of naive CD4+ T cells sorted from blood. Subset described: CD45RA+ positively selected. The chain uses TRBV5-1 and TRBJ2-3; TRBD2 is a possible D gene (5 bases). The CDR3 sequence: CASSLVGSPTSTDTQYF. The CDR3 DNA is TGCGCCAGCAGCCTTGTGGGGAGCCCTACTAGCACAGATACGCAGTATTTT.